This T cell receptor (beta chain) was captured in a study of patients and donors after allogeneic stem cell transplantation. From the RT-PCR reads, TCRdb called clonotypes with MiXCR, one entry per CDR3 protein. The table has about a million distinct CDR3 sequences, more than 15% seen once; the top ten hold around 6%. The CDR3 totals 16 residues. The germline V gene has CDR1 SGHTA and CDR2 FQGTGA. V was clipped by 5 bases and J by 3 bases, with 19 bases between them. The genes are TRBV7-3 and TRBJ1-2; D is perhaps TRBD1 (5 bases). The sequencing input was blood, either unsorted or a sorted T cell fraction (not recorded which). The origin of this receptor is a human donor who was either an allogeneic HSCT recipient or a stem cell or donor lymphocyte infusion donor (not recorded which). It is not recorded whose cells these are; they may come from a transplant donor. CDR3 bases: TGTGCCAGCAGCCGGACGGACACCCAACGGGACTATGGCTACACCTTC. This translates into CASSRTDTQRDYGYTF.